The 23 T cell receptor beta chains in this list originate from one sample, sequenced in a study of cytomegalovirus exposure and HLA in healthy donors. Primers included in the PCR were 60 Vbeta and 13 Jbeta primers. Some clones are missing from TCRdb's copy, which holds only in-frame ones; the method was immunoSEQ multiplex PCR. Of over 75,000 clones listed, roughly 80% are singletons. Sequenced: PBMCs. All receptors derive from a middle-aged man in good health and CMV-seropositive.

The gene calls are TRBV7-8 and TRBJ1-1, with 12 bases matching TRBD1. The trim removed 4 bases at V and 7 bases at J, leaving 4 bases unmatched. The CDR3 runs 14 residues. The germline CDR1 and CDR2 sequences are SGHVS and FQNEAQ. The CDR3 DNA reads TGTGCCAGCAGCTCCGGGACAGGGGGCAATGAAGCTTTCTTT. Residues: CASSSGTGGNEAFF.

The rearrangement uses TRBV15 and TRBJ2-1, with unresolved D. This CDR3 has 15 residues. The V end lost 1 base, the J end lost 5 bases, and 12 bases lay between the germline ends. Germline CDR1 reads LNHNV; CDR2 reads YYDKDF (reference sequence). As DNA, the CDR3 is TGTGCCACCAGCAGAGTCCTTAATCTAGACAATGAGCAGTTCTTC. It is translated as CATSRVLNLDNEQFF.

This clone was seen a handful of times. The DNA for the CDR3 is TGTGCCAGCAGCGTCGACAGTGAACTCGTCTATGGCTACACCTTC. It is translated as CASSVDSELVYGYTF. V gene TRBV9 combines with J gene TRBJ1-2; TRBD1 might be the D (5 bases). The germline gives CDR1 SGDLS, CDR2 YYNGEE. Trimming shortened V by 2 bases and J by 4 bases, and 15 bases separated the two germline ends. The CDR3 extends over 15 amino acids.

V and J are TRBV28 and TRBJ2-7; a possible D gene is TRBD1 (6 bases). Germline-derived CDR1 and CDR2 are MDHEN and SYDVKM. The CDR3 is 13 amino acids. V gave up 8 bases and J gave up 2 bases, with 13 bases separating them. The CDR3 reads CASSRGGTYEQYF. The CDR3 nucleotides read TGTGCCAGCTCACGAGGGGGTACCTACGAGCAGTACTTC.

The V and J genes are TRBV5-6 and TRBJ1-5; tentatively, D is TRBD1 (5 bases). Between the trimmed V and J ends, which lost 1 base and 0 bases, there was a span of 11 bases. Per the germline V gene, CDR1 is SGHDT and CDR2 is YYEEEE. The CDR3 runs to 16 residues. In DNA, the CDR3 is TGTGCCAGCAGCTTGTCGGGCAGGGCTAGCAATCAGCCCCAGCATTTT. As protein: CASSLSGRASNQPQHF.

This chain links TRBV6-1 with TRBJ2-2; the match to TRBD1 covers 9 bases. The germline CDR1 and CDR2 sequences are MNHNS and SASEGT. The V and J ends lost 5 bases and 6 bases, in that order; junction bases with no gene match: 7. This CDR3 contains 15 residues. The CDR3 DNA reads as TGTGCCAGCAGTTCGGGGACAGGGTTGGCCGGGGAGCTGTTTTTT. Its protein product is CASSSGTGLAGELFF.

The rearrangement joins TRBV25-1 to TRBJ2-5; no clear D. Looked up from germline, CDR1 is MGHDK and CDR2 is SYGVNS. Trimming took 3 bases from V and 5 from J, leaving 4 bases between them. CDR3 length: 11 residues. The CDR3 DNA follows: TGTGCCAGCAGTGACCGGGAGACCCAGTACTTC. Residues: CASSDRETQYF.

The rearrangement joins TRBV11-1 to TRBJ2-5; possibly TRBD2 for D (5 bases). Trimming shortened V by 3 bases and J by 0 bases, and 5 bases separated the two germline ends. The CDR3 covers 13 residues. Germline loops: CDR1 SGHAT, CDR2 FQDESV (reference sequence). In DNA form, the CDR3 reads TGTGCCAGCAGCTTCGGGAACCAAGAGACCCAGTACTTC. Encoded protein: CASSFGNQETQYF.

The CDR3 sequence is CASSFTLSDTEAFF. The CDR3 nucleotides read TGCGCCAGCAGCTTCACCCTATCGGACACTGAAGCTTTCTTT. V is TRBV5-1 and J is TRBJ1-1, with no clear D. Trimming took off 2 bases at V and 3 bases at J, with 11 bases between the two ends. From germline, CDR1 is SGHRS and CDR2 YFSETQ. The CDR3 is 14 amino acids.

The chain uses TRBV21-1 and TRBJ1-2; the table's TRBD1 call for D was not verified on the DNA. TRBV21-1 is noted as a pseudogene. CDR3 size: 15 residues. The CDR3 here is CASSKTQGADYGYTF. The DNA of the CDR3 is TGTGCCAGCAGCAAGACACAGGGTGCGGACTATGGCTACACCTTC.

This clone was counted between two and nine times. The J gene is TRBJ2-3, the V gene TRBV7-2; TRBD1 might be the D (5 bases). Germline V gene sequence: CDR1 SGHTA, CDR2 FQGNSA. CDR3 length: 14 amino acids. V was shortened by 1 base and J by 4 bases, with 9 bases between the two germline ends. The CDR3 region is CASSLVSGPDTQYF. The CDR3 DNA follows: TGTGCCAGCAGCTTAGTATCAGGGCCAGATACGCAGTATTTT.

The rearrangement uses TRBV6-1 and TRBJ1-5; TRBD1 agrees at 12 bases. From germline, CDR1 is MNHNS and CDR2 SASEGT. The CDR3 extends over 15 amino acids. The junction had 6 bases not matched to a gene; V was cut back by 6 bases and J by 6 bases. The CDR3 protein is CASREGQGAGQPQHF. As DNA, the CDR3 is TGTGCCAGCAGAGAGGGACAGGGGGCAGGTCAGCCCCAGCATTTT.

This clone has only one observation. CDR3 DNA: TGTGCCAGCAGCCAAGGGGTGGGGGGAGAGACCCAGTACTTC. This translates into CASSQGVGGETQYF. The chain is built from TRBV4-2 and TRBJ2-5, with D perhaps matching TRBD2 (6 bases). Trimming took off 1 base at V and 4 bases at J, with 10 bases between the two ends. Germline V CDR1 and CDR2: LGHNA, YNFKEQ. The CDR3 has 14 amino acids.

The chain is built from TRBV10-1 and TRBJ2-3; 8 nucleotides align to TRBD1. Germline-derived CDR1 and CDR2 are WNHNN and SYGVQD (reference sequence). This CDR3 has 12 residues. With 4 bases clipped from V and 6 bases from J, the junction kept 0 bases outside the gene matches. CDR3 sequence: CASSGQGDTQYF. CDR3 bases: TGCGCCAGCAGTGGACAGGGGGATACGCAGTATTTT.

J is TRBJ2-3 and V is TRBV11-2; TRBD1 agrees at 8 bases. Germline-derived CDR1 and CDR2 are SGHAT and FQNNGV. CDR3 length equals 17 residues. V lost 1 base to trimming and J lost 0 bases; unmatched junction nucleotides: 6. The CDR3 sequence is CASSLVGQGGSTDTQYF. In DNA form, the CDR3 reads TGTGCCAGCAGCTTAGTTGGACAGGGCGGTAGCACAGATACGCAGTATTTT. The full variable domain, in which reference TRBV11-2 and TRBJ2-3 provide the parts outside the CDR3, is EAGVAQSPRYKIIEKRQSVAFWCNPISGHATLYWYQQILGQGPKLLIQFQNNGVVDDSQLPKDRFSAERLKGVDSTLKIQPAKLEDSAVYLCASSLVGQGGSTDTQYFGPGTRLTVL.

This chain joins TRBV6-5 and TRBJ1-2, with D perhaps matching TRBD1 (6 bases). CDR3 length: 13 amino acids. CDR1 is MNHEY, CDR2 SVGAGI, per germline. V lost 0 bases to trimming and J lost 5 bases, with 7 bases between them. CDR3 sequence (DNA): TGTGCCAGCAGTTACTCGACAGGTTATGGCTACACCTTC. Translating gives CASSYSTGYGYTF.

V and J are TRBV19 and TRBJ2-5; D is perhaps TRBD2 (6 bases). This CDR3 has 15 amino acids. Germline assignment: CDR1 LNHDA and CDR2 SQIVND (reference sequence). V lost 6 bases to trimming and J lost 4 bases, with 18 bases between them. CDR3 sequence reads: CASSPTGTLVETQYF. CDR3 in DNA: TGTGCCAGTAGCCCCACGGGGACTTTGGTAGAGACCCAGTACTTC.

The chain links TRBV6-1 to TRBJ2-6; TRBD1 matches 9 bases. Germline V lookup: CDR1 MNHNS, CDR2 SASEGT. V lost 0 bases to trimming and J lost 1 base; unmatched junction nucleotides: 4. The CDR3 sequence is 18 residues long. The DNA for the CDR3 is TGTGCCAGCAGTGAAGCCGGGACAGGGACTTCTGGGGCCAACGTCCTGACTTTC. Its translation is CASSEAGTGTSGANVLTF.

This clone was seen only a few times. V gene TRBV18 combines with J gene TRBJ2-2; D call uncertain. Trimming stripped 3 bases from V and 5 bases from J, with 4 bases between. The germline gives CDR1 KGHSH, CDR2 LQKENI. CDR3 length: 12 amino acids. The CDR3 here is CASSPFTGELFF. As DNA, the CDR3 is TGTGCCAGCTCACCCTTTACCGGGGAGCTGTTTTTT.

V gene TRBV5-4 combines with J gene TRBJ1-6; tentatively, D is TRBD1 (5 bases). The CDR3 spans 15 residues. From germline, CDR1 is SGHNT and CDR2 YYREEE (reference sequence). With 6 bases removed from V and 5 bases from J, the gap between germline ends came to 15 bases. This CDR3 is CASTRGTGDNSPLHF. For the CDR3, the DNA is TGTGCCAGCACCAGAGGGACGGGGGATAATTCACCCCTCCACTTT.

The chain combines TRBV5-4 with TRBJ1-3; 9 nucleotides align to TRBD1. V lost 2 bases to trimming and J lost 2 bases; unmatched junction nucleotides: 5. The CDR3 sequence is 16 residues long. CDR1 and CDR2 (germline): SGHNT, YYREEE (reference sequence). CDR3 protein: CASSFTGGAAGNTIYF. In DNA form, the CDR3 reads TGTGCCAGCAGCTTTACAGGGGGCGCGGCTGGAAACACCATATATTTT.

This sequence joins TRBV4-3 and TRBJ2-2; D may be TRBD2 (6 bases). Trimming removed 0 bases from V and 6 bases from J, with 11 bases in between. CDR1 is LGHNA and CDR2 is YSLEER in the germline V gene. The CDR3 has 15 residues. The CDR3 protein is CASSQDGSPAGELFF. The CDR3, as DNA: TGCGCCAGCAGCCAAGACGGGAGCCCCGCCGGGGAGCTGTTTTTT.

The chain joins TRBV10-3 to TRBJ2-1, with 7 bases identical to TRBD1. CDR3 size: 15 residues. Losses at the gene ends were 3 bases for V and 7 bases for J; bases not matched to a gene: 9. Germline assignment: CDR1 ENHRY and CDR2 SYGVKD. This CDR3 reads CAISDRGGARNEQFF. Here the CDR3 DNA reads TGTGCCATCAGTGATAGAGGGGGCGCACGGAATGAGCAGTTCTTC.